Listed here are 13 T cell receptor beta chains from one sample, sequenced in a study of CXCR3-negative and CXCR3-positive naive CD8 T cells. UMI labels and 5' RACE were used to prepare the TRB cDNA libraries. TCRdb re-called the 5' RACE reads and shows each CDR3 protein once, DNA omitted. This sample's table has 100,000 to 150,000 distinct CDR3 sequences. The sequenced sample consisted of naive CXCR3- CD8+ T cells from blood. Subset noted: CD45RO-CCR7+CD27+CD95- naive CD8+ T cells lacking CXCR3 (TNR3-). The receptors stem from a human donor in good health. Some clones in this sample may be carry-over from other donors' samples.

The V and J genes are TRBV7-9 and TRBJ1-1; with no DNA, the TCRdb D assignment of TRBD1 cannot be verified. CDR3 length equals 14 residues. CDR1 SEHNR and CDR2 FQNEAQ come from the germline V gene (reference sequence). Here the CDR3 reads CASSPIQGGTEAFF.

The V call is TRBV10-3, the J call TRBJ2-7. This CDR3 has 14 amino acids. Germline CDR1 is ENHRY and CDR2 is SYGVKD. The CDR3 loop reads CAISEPMGVYEQYF.

This chain uses TRBV21-1 with TRBJ1-5; the D call from TCRdb, TRBD1, cannot be confirmed without DNA. TRBV21-1 has pseudogene status. The CDR3 is made up of 15 amino acids. This CDR3 reads CASRGVGASNQPQHF.

The V and J genes are TRBV29-1 and TRBJ2-1. Germline assignment: CDR1 SQVTM and CDR2 ANQGSEA. The CDR3 consists of 12 residues. The CDR3 spells CSVATGYNEQFF.

The V gene is TRBV20-1, the J gene TRBJ1-5. The CDR3 sequence is 17 residues long. CDR1 DFQATT and CDR2 SNEGSKA come from the germline V gene (reference sequence). CDR3 in amino acids: CGARGGEEGYSNQPQHF.

The chain is built from TRBV6-2 or TRBV6-3 and TRBJ2-4; there is no DNA to check the TCRdb D call of TRBD1. The germline gives CDR1 MNHEY, CDR2 SVGEGT. The CDR3 totals 16 residues. The CDR3 loop reads CASSRRTGGAKNIQYF.

The chain couples TRBV5-1 to TRBJ2-4; without DNA, the TCRdb call of TRBD1 cannot be checked. CDR3 length: 19 residues. The germline V gene has CDR1 SGHRS and CDR2 YFSETQ. The CDR3 is CASSLVGTGVILAKNIQYF.

The chain uses TRBV28 and TRBJ1-1; without DNA, the TCRdb call of TRBD1 cannot be checked. This CDR3 spans 15 amino acids. The germline V gene encodes CDR1 MDHEN and CDR2 SYDVKM. The CDR3 is CASSLISGMGTEAFF.

The chain is built from TRBV14 and TRBJ2-1; there is no DNA to check the TCRdb D call of TRBD2. Germline CDR1 and CDR2: SGHDN and FVKESK. There are 16 residues in the CDR3. The CDR3: CASSQVGSGRYNEQFF.

The genes are TRBV6-2 or TRBV6-3 and TRBJ2-7; the D call from TCRdb, TRBD1, cannot be confirmed without DNA. CDR1 and CDR2 from the germline V gene are MNHEY and SVGEGT. The CDR3 is 14 amino acids. The CDR3 loop is CASSDPGRIYEQYF.

The chain couples TRBV7-2 to TRBJ2-7; the TCRdb D gene call, TRBD1, has no DNA to confirm it. The CDR3 loop spans 14 amino acids. Germline V CDR1 and CDR2: SGHTA, FQGNSA. The CDR3 region is CASSPDRVWYEQYF.

V gene TRBV3-1 combines with J gene TRBJ2-7; TCRdb selects TRBD1, and the lack of DNA leaves this call unchecked. CDR3 length: 15 amino acids. CDR1 LGHDT and CDR2 YNNKEL come from the germline V gene (reference sequence). The CDR3 sequence is CASSQAPGTPPAVYF.

The chain uses TRBV7-3 and TRBJ2-3; TCRdb selects TRBD1, and the lack of DNA leaves this call unchecked. Germline V CDR1 and CDR2: SGHTA, FQGTGA. The CDR3 consists of 19 residues. CDR3 in amino acids: CASSLTGTGVGGGTDTQYF.